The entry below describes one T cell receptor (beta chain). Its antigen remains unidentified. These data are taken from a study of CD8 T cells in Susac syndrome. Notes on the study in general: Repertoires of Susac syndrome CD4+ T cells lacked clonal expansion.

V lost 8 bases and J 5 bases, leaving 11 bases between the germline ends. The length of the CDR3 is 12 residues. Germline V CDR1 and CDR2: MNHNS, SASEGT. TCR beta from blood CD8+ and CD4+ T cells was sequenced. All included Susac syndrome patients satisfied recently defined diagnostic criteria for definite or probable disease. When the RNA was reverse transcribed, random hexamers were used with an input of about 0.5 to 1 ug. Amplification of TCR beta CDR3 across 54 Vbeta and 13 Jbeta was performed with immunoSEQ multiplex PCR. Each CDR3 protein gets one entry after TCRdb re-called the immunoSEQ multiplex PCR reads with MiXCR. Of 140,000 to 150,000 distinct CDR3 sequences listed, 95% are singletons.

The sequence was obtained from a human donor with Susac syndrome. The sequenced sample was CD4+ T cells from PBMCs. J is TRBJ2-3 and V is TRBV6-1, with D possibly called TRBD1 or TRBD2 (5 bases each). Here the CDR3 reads CASGGFLDTQYF. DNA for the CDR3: TGTGCCAGCGGGGGTTTTTTAGATACGCAGTATTTT.